Presented here are 5 T cell receptor beta chains from one specimen sequenced in a study of Ad26.COV2.S vaccination and SARS-CoV-2 variants. Method: immunoSEQ multiplex PCR; TCRdb's copy keeps in-frame clones and lacks some. The sample holds fewer than 150,000 clones; roughly 89% are singletons and the top ten take around 5.1%. The specimen comprised peripheral blood, sampled after recovery from COVID-19. The source is a human donor who had recovered from COVID-19.

The chain uses TRBV2 and TRBJ2-1; the D gene is possibly TRBD2 (6 bases). Germline values: CDR1 SNHLY, CDR2 FYNNEI. The CDR3 length is 12 residues. V dropped 8 bases and J dropped 1 base, with 6 bases sitting between them. The CDR3 DNA sequence: TGTGCCAGCGGGGGGTCCTACAATGAGCAGTTCTTC. Its translation: CASGGSYNEQFF.

V and J are TRBV7-9 and TRBJ2-5, with 12 bases fitting TRBD2. Germline trimming cut 2 bases from V and 4 bases from J; bases unmatched to any gene: 5. Germline-derived CDR1 and CDR2 are SEHNR and FQNEAQ (reference sequence). The length of the CDR3 is 16 residues. CDR3 region: CASSLTSGGPRETQYF. Written as DNA, the CDR3 is TGTGCCAGCAGCTTAACTAGCGGGGGGCCCAGAGAGACCCAGTACTTC.

The V call is TRBV5-1, the J call TRBJ2-7; D is unclear. The CDR3 runs 16 residues. Germline V gene data show CDR1 as SGHRS and CDR2 as YFSETQ. V was trimmed by 1 base and J by 3 bases, leaving 17 bases between them. CDR3 sequence reads: CASSLSNMGTSYEQYF. CDR3 in DNA: TGCGCCAGCAGCTTGTCGAACATGGGAACAAGCTACGAGCAGTACTTC.

V is TRBV15 and J is TRBJ1-4; D unclear. Germline loops: CDR1 LNHNV, CDR2 YYDKDF (reference sequence). This CDR3 spans 14 amino acids. V was trimmed by 1 base and J by 5 bases, leaving 8 bases between them. The chain's CDR3 is CATSRGPNNEKLFF. CDR3 nucleotide sequence: TGTGCCACCAGCAGAGGGCCTAACAATGAAAAACTGTTTTTT.

V is TRBV29-1 and J is TRBJ2-5, with 7 bases lining up with TRBD2. Unmatched junction bases numbered 11, after V lost 6 bases and J lost 7 bases. The CDR3 spans 13 residues. Germline-derived CDR1 and CDR2 are SQVTM and ANQGSEA. CDR3 loop: CSVRTSSGGTQYF. For the CDR3, the DNA is TGCAGCGTCCGGACATCCTCGGGGGGGACCCAGTACTTC.